The present TCR beta chain was sequenced within a study of blood T cell repertoires in COVID-19. The wider study: The origin of the acute and convalescent COVID-19 samples was the United States, Italy and Spain.

Authors' methods: Reference gene primer amplification in the assay estimated nucleated cell counts. Method: immunoSEQ multiplex PCR; TCRdb's copy keeps in-frame clones and lacks some. V and J calls and clone size follow that table, whereas D and trimming were derived from the DNA. The sample has more than 55,000 clones, 80% to 90% seen once. V shed 6 bases, J shed 11 bases, and the junction held 12 bases outside the gene matches. CDR1 and CDR2 (germline): LNHDA, SQIVND (reference sequence). The CDR3 runs to 14 residues. Sequencing used peripheral blood. This receptor was taken from a woman aged 55-75 years with COVID-19, enrolled during active disease. The genes are TRBV19 and TRBJ1-1; the match to TRBD1 covers 10 bases. CDR3 in amino acids: CASSLIDRGQGAFF. CDR3 bases: TGTGCCAGTAGCCTTATAGACAGGGGGCAGGGGGCTTTCTTT.